This is a list of T cell receptor beta chains from one sample in a study of blood T cell repertoires in COVID-19. Measured with immunoSEQ multiplex PCR; TCRdb has only the in-frame clones, and not every one. Among 200,000 to 300,000 clones, 83% were seen once, and the ten largest hold 5.5%. Sequenced sample: peripheral blood. Every receptor here comes from a human donor in a cohort sampled during active COVID-19. Each CDR3 is given with its conserved first and last residue. The order of the fields is J gene, clone size, D gene, V gene, CDR3 DNA, CDR3 protein. A D gene is named only where the DNA matches it firmly. The size of a clone is reported for some rows only, either as once, few or many, or as a class for expanded clones.

j_call: TRBJ1-1
clone_size: .
d_call: TRBD1
v_call: TRBV3-1/TRBV3-2
cdr3_nt: TGTGCCAGCAGCCAAGCCCGACAGGGGCAGGGGGCTTTCTTT
cdr3_aa: CASSQARQGQGAFF

j_call: TRBJ2-7
clone_size: .
d_call: .
v_call: TRBV6-5
cdr3_nt: TGTGCCAGCAGCCGACCGCGAAGCGTCGAGCAGTACTTC
cdr3_aa: CASSRPRSVEQYF

j_call: TRBJ2-3
clone_size: .
d_call: .
v_call: TRBV24-1
cdr3_nt: TGTGCCACCAGTGATAGGGGAGATACGCAGTATTTT
cdr3_aa: CATSDRGDTQYF

j_call: TRBJ1-1
clone_size: .
d_call: .
v_call: TRBV14
cdr3_nt: TGTGCCAGCAGCCAAGATAACAGGGAGTCCGCTGAAGCTTTCTTT
cdr3_aa: CASSQDNRESAEAFF

j_call: TRBJ2-1
clone_size: .
d_call: TRBD2
v_call: TRBV29-1
cdr3_nt: TGCAGCGTTCGCGGGGGCTCCTACAATGAGCAGTTCTTC
cdr3_aa: CSVRGGSYNEQFF

j_call: TRBJ2-3
clone_size: .
d_call: .
v_call: TRBV11-2
cdr3_nt: TGTGCCAGCAGCTTGACTAGTGTGGATACGCAGTATTTT
cdr3_aa: CASSLTSVDTQYF

j_call: TRBJ2-5
clone_size: .
d_call: .
v_call: TRBV4-1
cdr3_nt: TGCGCCAGCAGCCAAGAACTAGGCGAGTTTGAGACCCAGTACTTC
cdr3_aa: CASSQELGEFETQYF

j_call: TRBJ2-5
clone_size: .
d_call: TRBD2
v_call: TRBV9
cdr3_nt: TGTGCCAGCAGCGTTACGGGGGGACAAGAGACCCAGTACTTC
cdr3_aa: CASSVTGGQETQYF

j_call: TRBJ2-4
clone_size: .
d_call: .
v_call: TRBV2
cdr3_nt: TGTGCCAGCAGTGAAGAACAGGGAGCAAATGGCAAAAACATTCAGTACTTC
cdr3_aa: CASSEEQGANGKNIQYF

j_call: TRBJ2-2
clone_size: .
d_call: TRBD1
v_call: TRBV7-9
cdr3_nt: TGTGCCAGCAGCTCGGATCATCCGGGACAGGGGACCACCGGGGAGCTGTTTTTT
cdr3_aa: CASSSDHPGQGTTGELFF

j_call: TRBJ1-2
clone_size: .
d_call: TRBD1
v_call: TRBV9
cdr3_nt: TGTGCCAGCAGCTCCCAGGGGGCGAATGTCTATGGCTACACCTTC
cdr3_aa: CASSSQGANVYGYTF

j_call: TRBJ2-5
clone_size: .
d_call: .
v_call: TRBV19
cdr3_nt: TGTGCCAGTAGTATGGCACAGACCCAAGAGACCCAGTACTTC
cdr3_aa: CASSMAQTQETQYF

j_call: TRBJ2-1
clone_size: .
d_call: TRBD2
v_call: TRBV7-9
cdr3_nt: TGTGCCAGCACGGGTCTGACACTAGCGGGGACTAGCTCCTACAATGAGCAGTTCTTC
cdr3_aa: CASTGLTLAGTSSYNEQFF

j_call: TRBJ1-2
clone_size: .
d_call: .
v_call: TRBV27
cdr3_nt: TGTGCCAGCAGTCCCCGGGTCGAAGAGGGTGGCTACACCTTC
cdr3_aa: CASSPRVEEGGYTF

j_call: TRBJ2-7
clone_size: .
d_call: TRBD2
v_call: TRBV6-5
cdr3_nt: TGTGCCAGCCTCGGACTAGCGGGGAGGTCAGGCGAGCAGTACTTC
cdr3_aa: CASLGLAGRSGEQYF

j_call: TRBJ2-1
clone_size: .
d_call: TRBD2
v_call: TRBV18
cdr3_nt: TGTGCCAGCTCACCAGAAACTAGCGGGGGAAATGAGCAGTTCTTC
cdr3_aa: CASSPETSGGNEQFF

j_call: TRBJ2-1
clone_size: .
d_call: TRBD2
v_call: TRBV10-1
cdr3_nt: TGCGCCAGCAGTGAGAGGCTAGCGGGCCTCAATGAGCAGTTCTTC
cdr3_aa: CASSERLAGLNEQFF

j_call: TRBJ1-2
clone_size: .
d_call: .
v_call: TRBV6-5
cdr3_nt: TGTGCCAGCAGTTACGCAACGCGGGGGACCTATGGCTACACCTTC
cdr3_aa: CASSYATRGTYGYTF

j_call: TRBJ2-7
clone_size: .
d_call: .
v_call: TRBV6-5
cdr3_nt: TGTGCCAGCAGTTACTCGAAACAGGACTCCTACGAGCAGTACTTC
cdr3_aa: CASSYSKQDSYEQYF

j_call: TRBJ2-2
clone_size: .
d_call: .
v_call: TRBV19
cdr3_nt: TGTGCCAGTAGTTCCTGGCGGGTCCTACTGGCGGCGAACACCGGGGAGCTGTTTTTT
cdr3_aa: CASSSWRVLLAANTGELFF

j_call: TRBJ2-3
clone_size: .
d_call: .
v_call: TRBV28
cdr3_nt: TGTGCCAGCACTTTCGGGGGGCGCACAGATACGCAGTATTTT
cdr3_aa: CASTFGGRTDTQYF

j_call: TRBJ1-4
clone_size: .
d_call: .
v_call: TRBV29-1
cdr3_nt: TGCAGCGTTATAAGCAGGGAAAAACTGTTTTTT
cdr3_aa: CSVISREKLFF

j_call: TRBJ2-3
clone_size: .
d_call: TRBD2
v_call: TRBV18
cdr3_nt: TGTGCCAGCTCACCCATATTAGCGGGAGGGCCGACTAGCACAGATACGCAGTATTTT
cdr3_aa: CASSPILAGGPTSTDTQYF

j_call: TRBJ2-3
clone_size: .
d_call: TRBD1
v_call: TRBV6-5
cdr3_nt: TGTGCCAGCAGAACCGGGACAGGGACAGATACGCAGTATTTT
cdr3_aa: CASRTGTGTDTQYF

j_call: TRBJ2-7
clone_size: .
d_call: .
v_call: TRBV7-9
cdr3_nt: TGTGCCAGCAGCTTAATAACCCAGGAAGAGCAGTACTTC
cdr3_aa: CASSLITQEEQYF

j_call: TRBJ2-5
clone_size: .
d_call: .
v_call: TRBV24-1
cdr3_nt: TGTGCCACCAGTGACCCCTCGAGTGGCCAAGAGACCCAGTACTTC
cdr3_aa: CATSDPSSGQETQYF

j_call: TRBJ2-7
clone_size: .
d_call: TRBD2
v_call: TRBV6-6
cdr3_nt: TGTGCCAGCAGTTACTCCCCTAGCGGGAGTGACGAGCAGTACTTC
cdr3_aa: CASSYSPSGSDEQYF

j_call: TRBJ2-7
clone_size: many
d_call: .
v_call: TRBV6-2/TRBV6-3
cdr3_nt: TGTGCCAGCAGTTACCCCTTCGGGACAAAACGCGAGCAGTACTTC
cdr3_aa: CASSYPFGTKREQYF

j_call: TRBJ2-5
clone_size: .
d_call: TRBD2
v_call: TRBV6-5
cdr3_nt: TGTGCCAGCAGTTACTCGTCCCTAGCGGGCCAAGAGACCCAGTACTTC
cdr3_aa: CASSYSSLAGQETQYF

j_call: TRBJ2-3
clone_size: .
d_call: TRBD2
v_call: TRBV5-1
cdr3_nt: TGCGCCAGCAGCTTGGGTTCTAGCGGGGGCACAGATACGCAGTATTTT
cdr3_aa: CASSLGSSGGTDTQYF

j_call: TRBJ2-1
clone_size: .
d_call: TRBD2
v_call: TRBV11-3
cdr3_nt: TGTGCCAGCAGCTCGCGAACTAGCGGTGAGCAGTTCTTC
cdr3_aa: CASSSRTSGEQFF

j_call: TRBJ2-7
clone_size: .
d_call: TRBD2
v_call: TRBV2
cdr3_nt: TGTGCCAGCAGGGGGGGGTACGAGCAGTACTTC
cdr3_aa: CASRGGYEQYF

j_call: TRBJ1-2
clone_size: .
d_call: .
v_call: TRBV28
cdr3_nt: TGTGCCAGCAAAAAATCGGATGGCCGGCCAAGAAGGAGCTATGGCTACACCTTC
cdr3_aa: CASKKSDGRPRRSYGYTF

j_call: TRBJ1-1
clone_size: .
d_call: .
v_call: TRBV5-8
cdr3_nt: TGTGCCAGCAGCCAGTGGACAGCCCAAGCTTTCTTT
cdr3_aa: CASSQWTAQAFF

j_call: TRBJ2-1
clone_size: .
d_call: TRBD2
v_call: TRBV6-2/TRBV6-3
cdr3_nt: TGTGCCAGCAGTCTACTAGCGGGGGGTGGGAATGAGCAGTTCTTC
cdr3_aa: CASSLLAGGGNEQFF

j_call: TRBJ1-1
clone_size: .
d_call: TRBD1
v_call: TRBV6-4
cdr3_nt: TGTGCCAGCAGCCGACAGGGGAGCACTGAAGCTTTCTTT
cdr3_aa: CASSRQGSTEAFF

j_call: TRBJ1-2
clone_size: once
d_call: .
v_call: TRBV19
cdr3_nt: TGTGCCAGTAGTTCAGACCCCAACTACGCCGGCTACACCTTC
cdr3_aa: CASSSDPNYAGYTF

j_call: TRBJ2-1
clone_size: .
d_call: TRBD1
v_call: TRBV7-6
cdr3_nt: TGTGCCAGCAGCTTACTCTCCGGGACAGGGAGATATGAGCAGTTCTTC
cdr3_aa: CASSLLSGTGRYEQFF

j_call: TRBJ2-1
clone_size: many
d_call: TRBD2
v_call: TRBV9
cdr3_nt: TGTGCCAGCAGCGGAGAATTTTGGGGACTAGCGCAATCCAATGAGCAGTTCTTC
cdr3_aa: CASSGEFWGLAQSNEQFF

j_call: TRBJ1-2
clone_size: .
d_call: .
v_call: TRBV7-9
cdr3_nt: TGTGCCAGCAGCTTTTTGGTTGGCAGGGGCAACTATGGCTACACCTTC
cdr3_aa: CASSFLVGRGNYGYTF

j_call: TRBJ1-2
clone_size: .
d_call: TRBD1
v_call: TRBV5-4
cdr3_nt: TGTGCCAGCAGCTACGGGACAGAGCTTTTCTATGGCTACACCTTC
cdr3_aa: CASSYGTELFYGYTF

j_call: TRBJ1-3
clone_size: once
d_call: .
v_call: TRBV18
cdr3_nt: TGTGCCAGCTCACTACAAGTTGACTCTGGAAACACCATATATTTT
cdr3_aa: CASSLQVDSGNTIYF

j_call: TRBJ2-1
clone_size: .
d_call: .
v_call: TRBV10-3
cdr3_nt: TGTGCCATCAGCACTGACAATGAGCAGTTCTTC
cdr3_aa: CAISTDNEQFF

j_call: TRBJ1-2
clone_size: .
d_call: TRBD1
v_call: TRBV7-9
cdr3_nt: TGTGCCAGCACTGGAACAGGGGCCGTATCCTATGGCTACACCTTC
cdr3_aa: CASTGTGAVSYGYTF

j_call: TRBJ1-2
clone_size: .
d_call: TRBD1
v_call: TRBV10-3
cdr3_nt: TGTGCCATCAGTGAGGGAGGGGGCATTTCTAACTATGGCTACACCTTC
cdr3_aa: CAISEGGGISNYGYTF

j_call: TRBJ2-7
clone_size: .
d_call: .
v_call: TRBV5-1
cdr3_nt: TGCGCCAGCAGCTTGTCGCGTTTTGGCGAGCAGTACTTC
cdr3_aa: CASSLSRFGEQYF

j_call: TRBJ2-7
clone_size: .
d_call: TRBD2
v_call: TRBV2
cdr3_nt: TGTGCCAGAGGGACTAGCGGAGGGCGAGGCTACGAGCAGTACTTC
cdr3_aa: CARGTSGGRGYEQYF

j_call: TRBJ2-3
clone_size: .
d_call: TRBD2
v_call: TRBV10-3
cdr3_nt: TGTGCCATCAGACTAGCGGGGAGGGGAGATACGCAGTATTTT
cdr3_aa: CAIRLAGRGDTQYF

j_call: TRBJ1-3
clone_size: .
d_call: TRBD1
v_call: TRBV6-5
cdr3_nt: TGTGCCAGCAGTTACAAGGGGGCAGGAAACACCATATATTTT
cdr3_aa: CASSYKGAGNTIYF

j_call: TRBJ2-7
clone_size: .
d_call: .
v_call: TRBV14
cdr3_nt: TGTGCCAGCAGCCAGGTAGAGTCCTACGAGCAGTACTTC
cdr3_aa: CASSQVESYEQYF

j_call: TRBJ1-4
clone_size: .
d_call: TRBD1
v_call: TRBV6-6
cdr3_nt: TGTGCCAGCAGTTATGGGGACAGACTAGACGAAAAACTGTTTTTT
cdr3_aa: CASSYGDRLDEKLFF

j_call: TRBJ2-1
clone_size: .
d_call: .
v_call: TRBV5-1
cdr3_nt: TGCGCCAGCAGTACGACTACGAGCTCCTACAATGAGCAGTTCTTC
cdr3_aa: CASSTTTSSYNEQFF